This T cell receptor (beta chain) originates from a study of neoadjuvant anti-PD-1 for oral cavity cancer. Study-wide background: Non-progressing patients received a fourth nivolumab dose near day 43, then surgery on days 50-56.

The table came from immunoSEQ multiplex PCR; TCRdb's copy has only in-frame clones and leaves some out. The sample holds 55,000 to 75,000 clones; roughly three quarters are singletons and the top ten take 2.5% to 3%. These oral cavity squamous cell carcinomas were HPV-negative and locally advanced. There are a few counts of this clone. Per germline, CDR1 SGHDT and CDR2 YYEEEE. Trimming removed 2 bases from V and 3 bases from J; junction bases left unmatched: 5. This CDR3 contains 15 residues. The gene calls are TRBV5-6 and TRBJ2-4; 7 nucleotides agree with TRBD1. The sample consisted of PBMCs, taken before nivolumab (anti-PD-1) treatment. The sequence was obtained from a person between 40 and 85 years old with oral cavity squamous cell carcinoma. The CDR3 region is CASSFGQGVKNIQYF. CDR3 DNA: TGTGCCAGCAGCTTTGGTCAGGGGGTCAAAAACATTCAGTACTTC.